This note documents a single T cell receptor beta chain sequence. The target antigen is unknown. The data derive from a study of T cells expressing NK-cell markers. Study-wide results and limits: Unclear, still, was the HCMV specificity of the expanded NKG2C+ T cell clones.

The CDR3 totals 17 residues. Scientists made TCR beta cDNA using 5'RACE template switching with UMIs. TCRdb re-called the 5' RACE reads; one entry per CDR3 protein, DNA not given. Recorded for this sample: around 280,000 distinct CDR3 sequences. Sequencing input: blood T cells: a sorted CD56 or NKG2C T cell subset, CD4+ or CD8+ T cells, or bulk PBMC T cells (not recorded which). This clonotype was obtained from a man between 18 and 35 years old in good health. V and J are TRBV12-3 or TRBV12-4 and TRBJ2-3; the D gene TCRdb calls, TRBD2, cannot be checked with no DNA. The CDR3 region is CASSLGLGGRAGDTQYF.